This paragraph covers one T cell receptor beta chain sequence. The entry originates in a study of T cell responses to AZD1222 COVID-19 vaccine. Clones were read by immunoSEQ multiplex PCR, and TCRdb kept only the in-frame ones, dropping some. The sample yields some 80,000 clones, over 90% seen once. Germline V gene lookup returns CDR1 MNHEY and CDR2 SVGAGI. The V end lost 4 bases, the J end lost 6 bases, and 16 bases lay between the germline ends. This CDR3 is built from 15 residues. The V gene is TRBV6-5, the J gene TRBJ1-5, with D hard to call. The specimen comprised peripheral blood, sampled on day 0 of AZD1222 vaccination. The source of this sequence is an adult in good health. The CDR3 reads CASSLAGPGSQPQHF. The CDR3 DNA reads TGTGCCAGCAGTTTAGCGGGTCCGGGCTCTCAGCCCCAGCATTTT.